A single sample gave rise to the 19 T cell receptor beta chains below, sequenced in a study of cytomegalovirus exposure and HLA in healthy donors (dated by TCRdb to about 2017). The method behind the library was the immunoSEQ multiplex PCR assay. The multiplex PCR relied on a mix of 60 forward primers for TCR Vbeta segments and 13 reverse primers for TCR Jbeta segments. This is the immuneACCESS table as TCRdb keeps it, with only in-frame sequences that have V and J called. A part of the clones is gone; compared with another copy, unresolved V genes explain less than half, and the rest is unexplained. For this sample there are about 120,000 clones; approximately 76% appear just once. Over 25% of the sample comes from the top ten. Sequences were obtained from PBMCs. The source of these receptors is a man in his sixties in good health and CMV-seropositive.

The rearrangement joins TRBV9 to TRBJ2-6; perhaps TRBD2 as D (6 bases). Germline lookup yields CDR1 SGDLS and CDR2 YYNGEE. The CDR3 totals 16 residues. V was pared by 3 bases and J by 1 base, with 11 bases between. CDR3 residues: CASSEEGPSGANVLTF. CDR3 bases: TGTGCCAGCAGCGAGGAGGGACCGTCTGGGGCCAACGTCCTGACTTTC. The entire variable domain, with the rest obtained from reference TRBV9 and TRBJ2-6, is as follows: DSGVTQTPKHLITATGQRVTLRCSPRSGDLSVYWYQQSLDQGLQFLIQYYNGEERAKGNILERFSAQQFPDLHSELNLSSLELGDSALYFCASSEEGPSGANVLTFGAGSRLTVL.

The V call is TRBV7-8, the J call TRBJ2-3; 7 bases are a match to TRBD2. The CDR3 is 17 amino acids. Germline loops: CDR1 SGHVS, CDR2 FQNEAQ. Germline trimming cut 1 base from V and 0 bases from J; bases unmatched to any gene: 7. The CDR3 reads CASSLGVWRGSTDTQYF. CDR3 coding DNA: TGTGCCAGCAGCTTAGGGGTTTGGCGGGGGAGCACAGATACGCAGTATTTT.

The chain couples TRBV2 to TRBJ1-3, with a weak D call TRBD1 (6 bases). V lost 3 bases to trimming and J lost 0 bases, with 9 bases between them. Germline CDR1 and CDR2: SNHLY and FYNNEI. The CDR3 extends over 15 amino acids. The DNA for the CDR3 is TGTGCCAGCAGTGATGAAGGGGGCTCTGGAAACACCATATATTTT. Protein product: CASSDEGGSGNTIYF.

This chain uses TRBV18 with TRBJ2-7, with 8 bases identical to TRBD1. The V segment lost 3 bases and the J segment 4 bases; nucleotides outside the gene matches: 11. CDR1 and CDR2 from the germline V gene are KGHSH and LQKENI. This CDR3 has 16 residues. The CDR3 DNA sequence: TGTGCCAGCTCACCTAACAGGGACAGGCCGATTTACGAGCAGTACTTC. It is translated as CASSPNRDRPIYEQYF.

This clone was seen just once. This chain connects TRBV5-1 to TRBJ2-7; 8 nucleotides agree with TRBD1. The CDR3 sequence is 14 residues long. The junction had 5 bases not matched to a gene; V was cut back by 4 bases and J by 2 bases. Germline lookup yields CDR1 SGHRS and CDR2 YFSETQ. The CDR3 region has the DNA TGCGCCAGCAGCACTCCGGGACAGGCCTACGAGCAGTACTTC. Protein: CASSTPGQAYEQYF.

The J gene is TRBJ1-2, the V gene TRBV19; 7 bases agree with TRBD1. Germline loops: CDR1 LNHDA, CDR2 SQIVND (reference sequence). This CDR3 has 14 amino acids. The V gene end was trimmed by 3 bases and the J gene end by 4 bases; junction bases not matched to a gene: 5. Written as DNA, the CDR3 is TGTGCCAGTAGTATTAGCGGGACAGCCTATGGCTACACCTTC. This gives the protein CASSISGTAYGYTF.

This clone was found once. The chain uses TRBV10-1 and TRBJ1-5, with TRBD1 matching over 8 bases. The CDR3 runs 16 residues. V shed 3 bases, J shed 4 bases, and the junction held 8 bases outside the gene matches. The V gene's germline CDR1 is WNHNN and CDR2 SYGVQD (reference sequence). This chain's CDR3 is CASSDLGQGGNQPQHF. The CDR3 nucleotides are TGCGCCAGCAGTGATTTAGGACAGGGTGGGAATCAGCCCCAGCATTTT.

This chain uses TRBV28 with TRBJ2-1, with 14 bases lining up with TRBD2. Trimming at V came to 5 bases and at J to 11 bases, leaving 8 bases not matched to a gene. From germline, CDR1 is MDHEN and CDR2 SYDVKM. The CDR3 is made up of 15 amino acids. Here the CDR3 reads CASSTGTSGRLKQFF. The CDR3 bases are TGTGCCAGCAGTACCGGGACTAGCGGGAGACTCAAGCAGTTCTTC. Using reference TRBV28 and TRBJ2-1 for the parts outside the CDR3, the full variable domain is DVKVTQSSRYLVKRTGEKVFLECVQDMDHENMFWYRQDPGLGLRLIYFSYDVKMKEKGDIPEGYSVSREKKERFSLILESASTNQTSMYLCASSTGTSGRLKQFFGPGTRLTVL.

This clone has just one count. This rearrangement joins TRBV4-1 to TRBJ1-5; 10 bases align to TRBD1. Germline V CDR1 and CDR2: MGHRA, YSYEKL. J was trimmed by 3 bases and V by 3 bases; bases with no gene match: 2. This CDR3 has 15 amino acids. CDR3 in DNA: TGCGCCAGCAGCCAGGGACAGGGGCACAATCAGCCCCAGCATTTT. Its protein product is CASSQGQGHNQPQHF.

This clone occurred a few times. The rearrangement links TRBV7-3 to TRBJ2-1, with a weak D call TRBD2 (6 bases). Germline V gives CDR1 SGHTA, CDR2 FQGTGA. CDR3 length: 11 amino acids. V was trimmed by 6 bases and J by 9 bases, leaving 9 bases between them. Here the CDR3 DNA reads TGTGCCAGCAGTTCGGGGGTTGAGCAGTTCTTC. Encoded protein: CASSSGVEQFF.

The CDR3 loop reads CASSLEAGAYNEQFF. CDR3 DNA: TGTGCCAGCAGCTTGGAAGCGGGAGCCTACAATGAGCAGTTCTTC. The chain combines TRBV5-4 with TRBJ2-1, with 8 positions matching TRBD2. The CDR3 spans 15 residues. J gave up 2 bases and V 0 bases, and 1 base lay outside the gene matches. CDR1 SGHNT and CDR2 YYREEE come from the germline V gene (reference sequence).

The rearrangement joins TRBV2 to TRBJ1-5, with unresolved D. The germline V gene encodes CDR1 SNHLY and CDR2 FYNNEI. The CDR3 consists of 11 residues. Trimming stripped 6 bases from V and 6 bases from J, with 6 bases between. CDR3 region: CASRSGQPQHF. The CDR3 DNA reads TGTGCCAGCAGAAGCGGTCAGCCCCAGCATTTT.

J is TRBJ2-5 and V is TRBV5-1; 9 positions match TRBD2. Germline lookup yields CDR1 SGHRS and CDR2 YFSETQ. The CDR3 has 17 amino acids. With 4 bases clipped from V and 2 bases from J, the junction kept 12 bases outside the gene matches. The CDR3 DNA sequence: TGCGCCAGCAGCCCGGTAGGTAGCGGGAGATCACAAGAGACCCAGTACTTC. As protein: CASSPVGSGRSQETQYF.

V usage is TRBV6-5 and J usage is TRBJ2-7; D gene unclear. Germline V lookup: CDR1 MNHEY, CDR2 SVGAGI. Deletions cut 3 bases from V and 3 bases from J, with 9 bases between. This CDR3 has 13 amino acids. CDR3 sequence reads: CASSYEAYYEQYF. The CDR3 DNA reads as TGTGCCAGCAGTTATGAGGCCTACTACGAGCAGTACTTC.

The genes are TRBV11-2 and TRBJ1-1, with D uncertain. V shed 5 bases and J shed 10 bases, with 11 bases lying between them. Germline V gene sequence: CDR1 SGHAT, CDR2 FQNNGV. The CDR3 length is 11 residues. The CDR3 DNA reads TGTGCCAGCAGCCCGCAGTCAGGAGCTTTCTTT. Translating gives CASSPQSGAFF.

The genes are TRBV4-2 and TRBJ2-3, with D maybe TRBD2 (6 bases). Germline V gives CDR1 LGHNA, CDR2 YNFKEQ. The length of the CDR3 is 13 residues. V lost 8 bases and J lost 4, with 13 bases in between. The CDR3: CASLGGTADTQYF. In DNA, the CDR3 is TGTGCCAGCCTGGGGGGTACCGCAGATACGCAGTATTTT.

This chain connects TRBV9 to TRBJ2-1, with 12 bases lining up with TRBD2. Per germline, CDR1 SGDLS and CDR2 YYNGEE. After removal of 3 bases from V and 5 bases from J, the junction contained 0 bases not matched to a gene. The CDR3 is made up of 14 amino acids. CDR3 bases: TGTGCCAGCAGCGGACTAGCGGGGGACAATGAGCAGTTCTTC. Protein: CASSGLAGDNEQFF.

The rearrangement uses TRBV10-3 and TRBJ1-5; 8 bases fit TRBD1. Germline trimming cut 3 bases from V and 6 bases from J; bases unmatched to any gene: 10. This CDR3 has 16 residues. Germline V CDR1 and CDR2: ENHRY, SYGVKD. CDR3 DNA sequence: TGTGCCATCAGTGATTCAGACAGGGGCTCACCTCAGCCCCAGCATTTT. Translated, it gives CAISDSDRGSPQPQHF.

The J gene is TRBJ1-1, the V gene TRBV29-1, with 8 nucleotides matching TRBD1. The germline CDR1 and CDR2 sequences are SQVTM and ANQGSEA. The CDR3 loop spans 13 amino acids. V trimming: 4 bases; J trimming: 5 bases; junction bases outside the gene matches: 6. The CDR3 sequence: CSVGGTGRTEAFF. The DNA for the CDR3 is TGCAGCGTTGGAGGGACAGGCCGAACTGAAGCTTTCTTT. Full variable domain (remainder filled in from reference TRBV29-1 and TRBJ1-1): SAVISQKPSRDICQRGTSLTIQCQVDSQVTMMFWYRQQPGQSLTLIATANQGSEATYESGFVIDKFPISRPNLTFSTLTVSNMSPEDSSIYLCSVGGTGRTEAFFGQGTRLTVV.